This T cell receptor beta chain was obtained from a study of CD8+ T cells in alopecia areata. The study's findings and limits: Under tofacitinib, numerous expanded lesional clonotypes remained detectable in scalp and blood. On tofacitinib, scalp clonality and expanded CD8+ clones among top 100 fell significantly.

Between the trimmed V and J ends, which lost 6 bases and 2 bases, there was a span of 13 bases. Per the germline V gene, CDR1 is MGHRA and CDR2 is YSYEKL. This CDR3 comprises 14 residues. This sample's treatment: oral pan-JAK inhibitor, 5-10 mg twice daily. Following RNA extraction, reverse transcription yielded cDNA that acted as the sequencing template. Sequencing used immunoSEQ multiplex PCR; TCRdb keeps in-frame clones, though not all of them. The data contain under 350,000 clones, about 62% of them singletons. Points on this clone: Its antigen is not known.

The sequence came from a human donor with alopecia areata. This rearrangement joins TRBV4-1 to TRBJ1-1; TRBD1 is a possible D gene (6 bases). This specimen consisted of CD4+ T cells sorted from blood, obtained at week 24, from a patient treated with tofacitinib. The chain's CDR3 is CASSIGQLNTEAFF. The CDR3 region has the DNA TGCGCCAGCAGTATCGGACAGCTAAACACTGAAGCTTTCTTT.